Below are 27 T cell receptor beta chains sequenced from a single sample in a study of fetal regulatory T cell absence and autoimmunity. Data came from immunoSEQ multiplex PCR; TCRdb stores just in-frame clones and leaves some out. The table shows roughly 95,000 clones, with approximately 79% occurring only once. Sequencing used pancreas tissue. The receptors here all came from a male donor with IPEX syndrome.

V is TRBV13 and J is TRBJ2-7, with TRBD2 identical over 12 bases. V lost 6 bases to trimming and J lost 2 bases; unmatched junction nucleotides: 5. This CDR3 spans 15 amino acids. Germline V gene lookup returns CDR1 PRHDT and CDR2 FYEKMQ (reference sequence). The CDR3 loop is CASSSTSGRTYEQYF. The CDR3 DNA reads TGTGCCAGCAGTTCGACTAGCGGGAGAACCTACGAGCAGTACTTC.

The chain recombines TRBV6-1 with TRBJ1-2; D is ambiguous. The germline CDR1 and CDR2 sequences are MNHNS and SASEGT. Trimming pared 1 base from V and 3 bases from J, leaving 9 bases between. This CDR3 has 14 amino acids. CDR3 sequence: CASSEGRLDYGYTF. CDR3 DNA: TGTGCCAGCAGTGAAGGCCGTTTAGACTATGGCTACACCTTC.

The chain carries TRBV19 and TRBJ1-2, with TRBD1 matching 9 bases. The CDR3 totals 16 residues. Germline loops: CDR1 LNHDA, CDR2 SQIVND (reference sequence). V shed 3 bases, J shed 2 bases, and the junction held 7 bases outside the gene matches. Written as DNA, the CDR3 is TGTGCCAGTAGTATTCCTCGGACAGGGGTCAACTATGGCTACACCTTC. Protein sequence: CASSIPRTGVNYGYTF. Using reference TRBV19 and TRBJ1-2 for the parts outside the CDR3, the full variable domain is DGGITQSPKYLFRKEGQNVTLSCEQNLNHDAMYWYRQDPGQGLRLIYYSQIVNDFQKGDIAEGYSVSREKKESFPLTVTSAQKNPTAFYLCASSIPRTGVNYGYTFGSGTRLTVV.

The rearrangement links TRBV10-2 to TRBJ2-2; D ambiguous. The CDR3 has 13 residues. With 6 bases removed from V and 3 bases from J, the gap between germline ends came to 8 bases. Per germline, CDR1 WSHSY and CDR2 SAAADI. The CDR3 bases are TGCGCCAGCAGCCTGTCGGACACCGGGGAGCTGTTTTTT. Protein product: CASSLSDTGELFF.

The J gene is TRBJ2-7, the V gene TRBV19; TRBD2 matches at 10 bases. CDR1 is LNHDA and CDR2 is SQIVND in the germline V gene (reference sequence). The CDR3 contains 15 residues. Losses at the gene ends were 5 bases for V and 3 bases for J; bases not matched to a gene: 7. For the CDR3, the DNA is TGTGCCAGTAGTGTCGGGACTAGCGTGTACTACGAGCAGTACTTC. It translates to CASSVGTSVYYEQYF.

The chain carries TRBV9 and TRBJ1-2, with a weak D call TRBD1 (6 bases). Per germline, CDR1 SGDLS and CDR2 YYNGEE. The CDR3 is 15 residues long. The ends were cut back, 0 bases at V and 3 bases at J, with 12 bases in the middle. In DNA form, the CDR3 reads TGTGCCAGCAGCGTAGGAGGGGGACGGCACTATGGCTACACCTTC. This encodes CASSVGGGRHYGYTF.

This rearrangement joins TRBV19 to TRBJ1-2, with D possibly TRBD1 on 5 matching bases. CDR1 and CDR2 from the germline V gene are LNHDA and SQIVND (reference sequence). V was trimmed by 3 bases and J by 8 bases, leaving 25 bases between them. The CDR3 totals 17 residues. CDR3 bases: TGTGCCAGTAGTATCGGTGTATCCATTCAGGGAGGTAGGGGCTACACCTTC. It codes for CASSIGVSIQGGRGYTF.

The rearrangement joins TRBV19 to TRBJ1-2; D perhaps matches TRBD1 (6 bases). V was pared by 3 bases and J by 2 bases, with 13 bases between. Germline CDR1 LNHDA, CDR2 SQIVND (reference sequence). This CDR3 spans 15 amino acids. The CDR3 is CASSIRTTGNYGYTF. CDR3 sequence (DNA): TGTGCCAGTAGTATTAGGACTACAGGGAACTATGGCTACACCTTC. Full variable domain (outside the CDR3, taken from reference TRBV19 and TRBJ1-2): DGGITQSPKYLFRKEGQNVTLSCEQNLNHDAMYWYRQDPGQGLRLIYYSQIVNDFQKGDIAEGYSVSREKKESFPLTVTSAQKNPTAFYLCASSIRTTGNYGYTFGSGTRLTVV.

J is TRBJ2-2 and V is TRBV19; TRBD1 is a possible D gene (5 bases). The germline V gene has CDR1 LNHDA and CDR2 SQIVND (reference sequence). Trimming took off 1 base at V and 2 bases at J, with 8 bases between the two ends. The CDR3 is made up of 15 amino acids. This CDR3 reads CASSIVRTNTGELFF. The CDR3 coding sequence is TGTGCCAGTAGTATAGTCCGGACAAACACCGGGGAGCTGTTTTTT.

The V gene is TRBV9, the J gene TRBJ2-7; D gene ambiguous. V shed 0 bases and J shed 0 bases, with 13 bases lying between them. Germline V lookup: CDR1 SGDLS, CDR2 YYNGEE. The CDR3 spans 16 residues. DNA of the CDR3: TGTGCCAGCAGCGTAGATCCCTTAGGACGCTCCTACGAGCAGTACTTC. Residues: CASSVDPLGRSYEQYF.

V is TRBV7-9 and J is TRBJ1-4; 7 nucleotides agree with TRBD1. CDR1 SEHNR and CDR2 FQNEAQ come from the germline V gene (reference sequence). Trimming at V came to 4 bases and at J to 2 bases, leaving 16 bases not matched to a gene. This CDR3 has 19 residues. The CDR3 nucleotides read TGTGCCAGCAGCTCCCACCTAAAGACAGGGAGGGACACTAATGAAAAACTGTTTTTT. This encodes CASSSHLKTGRDTNEKLFF.

V and J are TRBV14 and TRBJ2-5; 13 bases agree with TRBD2. Germline values: CDR1 SGHDN, CDR2 FVKESK. The length of the CDR3 is 14 residues. The ends lost 4 bases at V and 4 bases at J; junction bases unmatched: 0. CDR3 in amino acids: CASSRTSGRETQYF. CDR3 bases: TGTGCCAGCAGCCGGACTAGCGGGAGAGAGACCCAGTACTTC.

The chain carries TRBV18 and TRBJ2-3, with TRBD2 identical over 8 bases. V lost 2 bases to trimming and J lost 2 bases; unmatched junction nucleotides: 3. Germline CDR1 reads KGHSH; CDR2 reads LQKENI. The CDR3 has 15 residues. In nucleotides, the CDR3 is TGTGCCAGCTCACCAACGGGAGGGCCCACAGATACGCAGTATTTT. Translated, it gives CASSPTGGPTDTQYF.

This clone has more than one count but fewer than ten. This chain connects TRBV19 to TRBJ1-2; possible D gene TRBD1, 5 bases. There are 13 residues in the CDR3. Looked up from germline, CDR1 is LNHDA and CDR2 is SQIVND (reference sequence). The ends were cut back, 1 base at V and 4 bases at J, with 7 bases in the middle. CDR3 DNA: TGTGCCAGTAGTATAGGCGGGGCCTATGGCTACACCTTC. Protein: CASSIGGAYGYTF. Variable domain in full (rest from reference TRBV19 and TRBJ1-2): DGGITQSPKYLFRKEGQNVTLSCEQNLNHDAMYWYRQDPGQGLRLIYYSQIVNDFQKGDIAEGYSVSREKKESFPLTVTSAQKNPTAFYLCASSIGGAYGYTFGSGTRLTVV.

This sequence joins TRBV7-2 and TRBJ2-3; TRBD2 aligns across 9 bases. From germline, CDR1 is SGHTA and CDR2 FQGNSA. Trimming removed 2 bases from V and 2 bases from J; junction bases left unmatched: 8. This CDR3 is built from 17 residues. The CDR3 DNA is TGTGCCAGCAGCTTACCCTTACTAGCGGGTGTCACAGATACGCAGTATTTT. Encoded protein: CASSLPLLAGVTDTQYF.

The chain links TRBV5-1 to TRBJ2-6; D is perhaps TRBD1 (6 bases). Trimming took 6 bases from V and 4 from J, leaving 14 bases between them. The CDR3 loop spans 15 amino acids. The germline V gene encodes CDR1 SGHRS and CDR2 YFSETQ. The CDR3 loop reads CASTSSGAGANVLTF. The CDR3 nucleotides read TGCGCCAGCACCAGCTCAGGGGCCGGGGCCAACGTCCTGACTTTC.

The chain employs TRBV2 and TRBJ2-5, with 9 positions matching TRBD2. With V trimmed by 8 bases and J by 4 bases, 11 bases remained unmatched. CDR1 SNHLY and CDR2 FYNNEI come from the germline V gene. The length of the CDR3 is 15 residues. This chain's CDR3 is CASCPGVSGGETQYF. The CDR3 region has the DNA TGTGCCAGCTGCCCAGGAGTTAGCGGGGGAGAGACCCAGTACTTC.

The V gene is TRBV10-3, the J gene TRBJ2-2, with D possibly TRBD2 on 6 matching bases. This CDR3 is 16 amino acids long. Germline V CDR1 and CDR2: ENHRY, SYGVKD. V was shortened by 0 bases and J by 5 bases, with 13 bases between the two germline ends. CDR3 sequence reads: CAISESDGGKTGELFF. The CDR3, as DNA: TGTGCCATCAGTGAGTCTGACGGGGGAAAGACCGGGGAGCTGTTTTTT.

The J gene is TRBJ2-1, the V gene TRBV5-1, with 7 bases identical to TRBD1. CDR1 is SGHRS, CDR2 YFSETQ, per germline. CDR3 size: 14 residues. V was pared by 0 bases and J by 7 bases, with 4 bases of the junction left unmatched. For the CDR3, the DNA is TGCGCCAGCAGCTTGGAGGGGGCCCGGAATGAGCAGTTCTTC. Its protein product is CASSLEGARNEQFF.

The chain is built from TRBV6-5 and TRBJ1-4; D gene unclear. V lost 0 bases to trimming and J lost 3 bases, with 5 bases between them. This CDR3 has 14 residues. Germline CDR1 and CDR2: MNHEY and SVGAGI. The chain's CDR3 is CASSYSQPNEKLFF. The DNA of the CDR3 is TGTGCCAGCAGTTACTCCCAGCCTAATGAAAAACTGTTTTTT.

This chain links TRBV7-9 with TRBJ1-1; weak D call: TRBD1 (5 bases). The germline gives CDR1 SEHNR, CDR2 FQNEAQ (reference sequence). This CDR3 spans 13 amino acids. The V gene lost 8 bases and the J gene lost 4 bases, with 14 bases spanning the gap. DNA for the CDR3: TGTGCCAGCGCCCAGGGTGTAGGCACTGAAGCTTTCTTT. Translation gives CASAQGVGTEAFF.

In nucleotides, the CDR3 is TGTGCCTGGAGTGTAGATTTAGCCACTGAAGCTTTCTTT. It translates to CAWSVDLATEAFF. This rearrangement joins TRBV30 to TRBJ1-1; D gene unclear. This CDR3 has 13 amino acids. From germline, CDR1 is GTSNPN and CDR2 SVGIG (reference sequence). V lost 0 bases and J lost 4, with 9 bases in between.

The table lists this clone with a count of one. The V call is TRBV29-1, the J call TRBJ2-7, with TRBD2 matching over 11 bases. The V gene's germline CDR1 is SQVTM and CDR2 ANQGSEA. This CDR3 comprises 15 residues. The V gene end was trimmed by 6 bases and the J gene end by 1 base; junction bases not matched to a gene: 8. Written as DNA, the CDR3 is TGCAGCGTGGCTGGGACTAGCGGACCTTCCTACGAGCAGTACTTC. Translation: CSVAGTSGPSYEQYF.

The chain combines TRBV27 with TRBJ2-3, with D possibly TRBD1 on 6 matching bases. Germline-derived CDR1 and CDR2 are MNHEY and SMNVEV (reference sequence). The V and J ends lost 3 bases and 2 bases respectively, with 15 bases between them. This CDR3 contains 16 residues. The CDR3 loop is CASSLNPGTTTDTQYF. CDR3 DNA sequence: TGTGCCAGCAGTTTGAATCCCGGGACAACCACAGATACGCAGTATTTT.

The CDR3 DNA sequence: TGTGCCAGCTCACCAAGCAGTCTAGGGGAGACCCAGTACTTC. Amino acid sequence: CASSPSSLGETQYF. The chain couples TRBV18 to TRBJ2-5, with D unclear. The CDR3 spans 14 residues. The V end lost 2 bases, the J end lost 5 bases, and 12 bases lay between the germline ends. Germline CDR1 reads KGHSH; CDR2 reads LQKENI.

This chain uses TRBV2 with TRBJ1-1; D is unresolved. V dropped 0 bases and J dropped 1 base, with 21 bases sitting between them. The germline V gene encodes CDR1 SNHLY and CDR2 FYNNEI. There are 19 residues in the CDR3. The CDR3 loop is CASSEANPPLGVPNTEAFF. The CDR3 nucleotides read TGTGCCAGCAGTGAAGCTAACCCACCCCTCGGGGTCCCGAACACTGAAGCTTTCTTT.

V usage is TRBV29-1 and J usage is TRBJ2-1; 7 positions agree with TRBD1. With V trimmed by 7 bases and J by 1 base, 4 bases remained unmatched. CDR3 length: 13 amino acids. Germline CDR1 and CDR2: SQVTM and ANQGSEA. The CDR3, as DNA: TGCAGCGCACCGGGACAGTCCTACAATGAGCAGTTCTTC. Its protein product is CSAPGQSYNEQFF.